This T cell receptor (beta chain) was captured by sequencing in a study of T cell responses to AZD1222 COVID-19 vaccine. Study-level information: Recipients boosted at about 4 weeks or about 12 weeks are pooled. Study-wide results and caveats: It was only a handful of AZD1222 recipients who were seropositive at baseline. Nearly half of spike-specific TCRs reportedly go after variant regions that carry no mutations. Possibly, clonal diversity was underestimated; donors were largely white British and included more females.

As to this clone: What it recognizes is unknown.

With 6 bases clipped from V and 2 bases from J, the junction kept 5 bases outside the gene matches. The germline V gene has CDR1 MNHEY and CDR2 SVGAGI. The CDR3 sequence is 15 residues long. TCRdb keeps only in-frame clones here, not all; method: immunoSEQ multiplex PCR. The data show around 130,000 clones, with over 90% seen just once and 5.5% to 8% held by the top ten. The V gene is TRBV6-5, the J gene TRBJ2-7; 12 bases map to TRBD2. The specimen was peripheral blood, collected on day 0 of AZD1222 vaccination. This TCR was recovered from an adult in good health. This CDR3 reads CASSSTSGGTYEQYF. The CDR3 DNA follows: TGTGCCAGCAGCTCAACTAGCGGGGGGACCTACGAGCAGTACTTC.